The 25 T cell receptor beta chains listed next were all sequenced from one sample in a study of T cells in localized non-small cell lung cancer. Libraries were prepared by immunoSEQ multiplex PCR; TCRdb keeps only in-frame clonotypes and omits some of them. The data contain tens of thousands of clones, roughly 86% of them seen just once; the ten biggest clones take up 2% to 3%. This specimen consisted of peripheral blood, obtained before any cancer treatment. The receptors were sampled from a female donor older than 55 with stage I squamous cell lung carcinoma.

The CDR3 is CASGSGQGNTGELFF. The CDR3 nucleotides read TGTGCTAGTGGGTCGGGACAGGGGAACACCGGGGAGCTGTTTTTT. V and J are TRBV12-5 and TRBJ2-2; 9 bases fit TRBD1. Germline trimming cut 6 bases from V and 1 base from J; bases unmatched to any gene: 3. Germline CDR1 is LGHNT and CDR2 is FRNRAP. The CDR3 spans 15 residues.

This chain joins TRBV5-1 and TRBJ1-6; D is unresolved. Germline V gene data show CDR1 as SGHRS and CDR2 as YFSETQ. This CDR3 spans 13 amino acids. The V gene lost 0 bases and the J gene lost 6 bases, with 4 bases spanning the gap. The CDR3 nucleotides are TGCGCCAGCAGCTTGGGTAGTAATTCACCCCTCCACTTT. As protein: CASSLGSNSPLHF.

The chain is built from TRBV7-9 and TRBJ2-7; 8 bases line up with TRBD1. After removal of 5 bases from V and 4 bases from J, the junction contained 16 bases not matched to a gene. The germline V gene has CDR1 SEHNR and CDR2 FQNEAQ (reference sequence). The CDR3 contains 17 residues. The CDR3 bases are TGTGCCAGCAGCCTTTCCCGACAGGGGCGGTTGAGTTACGAGCAGTACTTC. Translated: CASSLSRQGRLSYEQYF.

On this clone itself: An end of the junction does not agree with germline; a read error may underlie this. The rearrangement uses TRBV5-4 and TRBJ1-4; a weak D match, TRBD1 (5 bases). CDR1 is SGHNT and CDR2 is YYREEE in the germline V gene (reference sequence). The CDR3 sequence is 16 residues long. CDR3 residues: CASSQVSGRSNEKLFF. The CDR3 DNA reads as TGCGCCAGCAGCCAAGTTTCGGGACGGAGTAATGAAAAACTGTTTTTT.

The chain is built from TRBV30 and TRBJ2-1; D gene ambiguous. Trimming cost V 3 bases and J 6 bases, with 6 bases left between them. This CDR3 contains 11 residues. The germline V gene has CDR1 GTSNPN and CDR2 SVGIG (reference sequence). The CDR3 bases are TGTGCCTGGAGAATAGGCAATGAGCAGTTCTTC. Protein sequence: CAWRIGNEQFF.

The chain couples TRBV11-2 to TRBJ1-5, with D uncertain. Trimming removed 0 bases from V and 1 base from J, with 7 bases in between. Germline V gene sequence: CDR1 SGHAT, CDR2 FQNNGV. The CDR3 loop spans 15 amino acids. The CDR3 loop is CASSLDLGSNQPQHF. As DNA, the CDR3 is TGTGCCAGCAGCTTAGATCTGGGAAGCAATCAGCCCCAGCATTTT.

The J gene is TRBJ2-7, the V gene TRBV10-3; the match to TRBD2 covers 12 bases. CDR3 length: 13 residues. Per germline, CDR1 ENHRY and CDR2 SYGVKD. Trimming took 6 bases from V and 4 from J; bases not matched to a gene: 1. CDR3 in amino acids: CAIRLAGGYEQYF. CDR3 bases: TGTGCCATCAGACTAGCGGGAGGTTACGAGCAGTACTTC.

CDR3 in amino acids: CASSQFRGSNYGYTF. CDR3 in DNA: TGTGCCAGCAGCCAATTCAGGGGTTCTAACTATGGCTACACCTTC. V usage is TRBV14 and J usage is TRBJ1-2; perhaps TRBD1 as D (6 bases). In germline, CDR1 is SGHDN, CDR2 FVKESK. Trimming shortened V by 2 bases and J by 0 bases, and 10 bases separated the two germline ends. The CDR3 has 15 amino acids.

This chain connects TRBV11-2 to TRBJ2-3, with TRBD1 identical over 9 bases. Germline V gene sequence: CDR1 SGHAT, CDR2 FQNNGV. The CDR3 is made up of 15 amino acids. Trimming took 3 bases from V and 6 from J; bases not matched to a gene: 7. CDR3 in amino acids: CASSLDRGGADTQYF. CDR3 DNA sequence: TGTGCCAGCAGCTTGGACAGGGGAGGGGCCGATACGCAGTATTTT.

The rearrangement joins TRBV30 to TRBJ2-1, with D perhaps given as TRBD1 or TRBD2 (5 bases each). The CDR3 loop spans 15 amino acids. Trimming cost V 5 bases and J 7 bases, with 21 bases left between them. The germline V gene has CDR1 GTSNPN and CDR2 SVGIG (reference sequence). Here the CDR3 reads CAWAALRGIGNEQFF. The CDR3 DNA follows: TGTGCCTGGGCTGCTTTGAGGGGAATTGGGAATGAGCAGTTCTTC.

This clone was seen a few times. V usage is TRBV4-3 and J usage is TRBJ1-3; D is possibly TRBD1 (5 bases). Per the germline V gene, CDR1 is LGHNA and CDR2 is YSLEER. This CDR3 spans 15 amino acids. V lost 0 bases to trimming and J lost 4 bases, with 10 bases between them. The CDR3 spells CASSQDPGIGNTIYF. The CDR3 nucleotides read TGCGCCAGCAGCCAAGATCCAGGGATAGGAAACACCATATATTTT.

V gene TRBV6-1 combines with J gene TRBJ2-2; D gene uncertain. The CDR3 is 15 amino acids. The germline CDR1 and CDR2 sequences are MNHNS and SASEGT. Trimming pared 6 bases from V and 1 base from J, leaving 12 bases between. The DNA of the CDR3 is TGTGCCAGCAGACCTCTGGGTGGGAACACCGGGGAGCTGTTTTTT. Translating gives CASRPLGGNTGELFF.

The J gene is TRBJ2-2, the V gene TRBV2, with a tentative D call TRBD1 (6 bases). CDR1 is SNHLY and CDR2 is FYNNEI in the germline V gene. CDR3 length: 15 amino acids. Deletions cut 3 bases from V and 2 bases from J, with 10 bases between. As DNA, the CDR3 is TGTGCCAGCAGTGAGACAGGTGTTAACACCGGGGAGCTGTTTTTT. This translates into CASSETGVNTGELFF.

The V call is TRBV7-2, the J call TRBJ1-5; 9 nucleotides agree with TRBD1. In germline, CDR1 is SGHTA, CDR2 FQGNSA. This CDR3 comprises 15 residues. V was pared by 1 base and J by 6 bases, with 4 bases of the junction left unmatched. The DNA for the CDR3 is TGTGCCAGCAGCTTAGGACAGGGGGGTGCTCAGCCCCAGCATTTT. Protein sequence: CASSLGQGGAQPQHF.

This chain joins TRBV9 and TRBJ2-1; D unresolved. The CDR3 length is 15 residues. Germline CDR1 is SGDLS and CDR2 is YYNGEE. Between the trimmed V and J ends, which lost 0 bases and 0 bases, there was a span of 7 bases. The CDR3 bases are TGTGCCAGCAGCGTAGGAACAAGCTCCTACAATGAGCAGTTCTTC. It specifies CASSVGTSSYNEQFF.

V and J are TRBV21-1 and TRBJ2-7; the table's D gene call, TRBD2, was not cross checked with the DNA. TRBV21-1 is assigned pseudogene status. This CDR3 is built from 16 residues. The CDR3 reads CASSKGETSGSSEQYF. DNA of the CDR3: TGTGCCAGCAGCAAAGGGGAGACTAGCGGGAGTTCCGAGCAGTACTTC.

This sequence joins TRBV7-8 and TRBJ2-5; a weak D match, TRBD1 (5 bases). This CDR3 region has 14 residues. Trimming left V 3 bases short and J 4 bases short, with 12 bases between. The germline V gene encodes CDR1 SGHVS and CDR2 FQNEAQ. The CDR3 here is CASSFETVRETQYF. The CDR3 DNA reads as TGTGCCAGCAGCTTCGAGACAGTCCGAGAGACCCAGTACTTC.

This sequence joins TRBV5-1 and TRBJ2-3, with D uncertain. The V gene lost 4 bases and the J gene lost 4 bases, with 10 bases spanning the gap. Germline loops: CDR1 SGHRS, CDR2 YFSETQ. CDR3 length equals 13 residues. The DNA of the CDR3 is TGCGCCAGCAGCCTGACGGTGGCAGATACGCAGTATTTT. Residues: CASSLTVADTQYF.

The rearrangement joins TRBV7-9 to TRBJ1-1, with D possibly matching TRBD1 (5 bases). Trimming took off 6 bases at V and 5 bases at J, with 16 bases between the two ends. The germline CDR1 and CDR2 sequences are SEHNR and FQNEAQ (reference sequence). CDR3 length equals 14 residues. The CDR3, as DNA: TGTGCCAGCAGTATGGAAGGGGCGTGGACTGAAGCTTTCTTT. This sequence encodes CASSMEGAWTEAFF.

This chain links TRBV7-2 with TRBJ2-1; D is unclear. The germline gives CDR1 SGHTA, CDR2 FQGNSA. This CDR3 has 14 residues. V was pared by 0 bases and J by 4 bases, with 7 bases between. CDR3 DNA: TGTGCCAGCAGCTTAGCGCCGGCGTACAATGAGCAGTTCTTC. Protein: CASSLAPAYNEQFF.

CDR3 DNA: TGTGCCAGCTCACCCGCTAGCGGGAGCAGGGAGACCCAGTACTTC. It codes for CASSPASGSRETQYF. V usage is TRBV18 and J usage is TRBJ2-5; the match to TRBD2 covers 10 bases. Trimming cost V 3 bases and J 5 bases; bases outside gene matches: 6. In germline, CDR1 is KGHSH, CDR2 LQKENI. The CDR3 loop spans 15 amino acids. Full variable domain (outside the CDR3, taken from reference TRBV18 and TRBJ2-5): NAGVMQNPRHLVRRRGQEARLRCSPMKGHSHVYWYRQLPEEGLKFMVYLQKENIIDESGMPKERFSAEFPKEGPSILRIQQVVRGDSAAYFCASSPASGSRETQYFGPGTRLLVL.

The chain links TRBV15 to TRBJ2-7; the D gene is possibly TRBD2 (5 bases). The germline CDR1 and CDR2 sequences are LNHNV and YYDKDF (reference sequence). V shed 3 bases and J shed 6 bases, with 18 bases lying between them. CDR3 length equals 15 residues. The CDR3 bases are TGTGCCACCAGCAGGGATACCGGAACTAGAAGCGAGCAGTACTTC. This codes for CATSRDTGTRSEQYF.

This chain joins TRBV13 and TRBJ2-3; TRBD2 agrees at 10 bases. In germline, CDR1 is PRHDT, CDR2 FYEKMQ (reference sequence). The CDR3 has 16 amino acids. The V gene end was trimmed by 4 bases and the J gene end by 1 base; junction bases not matched to a gene: 5. CDR3 in amino acids: CASSYLAGVGTDTQYF. The CDR3 DNA follows: TGTGCCAGCAGCTACCTAGCGGGAGTGGGCACAGATACGCAGTATTTT.

This clone was seen only a few times. The rearrangement joins TRBV7-9 to TRBJ1-2, with D possibly TRBD1 on 5 matching bases. The CDR3 spans 12 residues. Germline assignment: CDR1 SEHNR and CDR2 FQNEAQ (reference sequence). V was trimmed by 4 bases and J by 5 bases, leaving 8 bases between them. The CDR3 sequence: CASSSGLYGYTF. CDR3 coding DNA: TGTGCCAGCAGCTCAGGGTTATATGGCTACACCTTC.

The rearrangement links TRBV6-4 to TRBJ1-2; 7 nucleotides match TRBD1. V lost 3 bases and J lost 5; bases outside the gene matches: 3. Germline lookup yields CDR1 MRHNA and CDR2 SNTAGT. This CDR3 region has 13 residues. The DNA for the CDR3 is TGTGCCAGCAGTGAATCGGGACAGTATGGCTACACCTTC. Translation: CASSESGQYGYTF.